The rows below give T cell receptor beta chains drawn from one sample of a study of post-analysis software for immune sequencing data. A single record per CDR3 protein comes from TCRdb applying MiXCR to the PCR reads. The profile shows hundreds of thousands of distinct CDR3 sequences, 59% of them singletons. The sequencing input was blood. The receptor set was obtained from a girl aged 2 to 10 with multiple sclerosis. CDR3s include the opening cysteine and the closing phenylalanine or tryptophan. Each record gives: CDR3 DNA, CDR3 protein, V gene, clone size, D gene, J gene. A D gene is named only where the DNA matches it firmly. Not every row has a clone size; where given, it reads once, few, many or a size class.

CDR3nt: TGTGCCAGCAGACCCGTAGCGGGGAAAAGCACAGATACGCAGTATTTT
CDR3aa: CASRPVAGKSTDTQYF
v_gene: TRBV6-6
abundance: .
d_gene: TRBD2
j_gene: TRBJ2-3

CDR3nt: TGCAGCGTTCCGAGAAGCGGGAAATCCTACGAGCAGTACTTC
CDR3aa: CSVPRSGKSYEQYF
v_gene: TRBV29-1
abundance: .
d_gene: TRBD2
j_gene: TRBJ2-7

CDR3nt: TGTGCCAGCAGCTTTTACGGCCTCGTTCAAGAGACCCAGTACTTC
CDR3aa: CASSFYGLVQETQYF
v_gene: TRBV7-2
abundance: .
d_gene: .
j_gene: TRBJ2-5

CDR3nt: TGTGCCAGCACCGTAACGGAGGGAATGGGTGGCTACACCTTC
CDR3aa: CASTVTEGMGGYTF
v_gene: TRBV12-3/TRBV12-4
abundance: .
d_gene: .
j_gene: TRBJ1-2

CDR3nt: TGTGCCAGCAGCGTAGCTTCGGGACTAGCGGGAGGGGCGGATGAGCAGTTCTTC
CDR3aa: CASSVASGLAGGADEQFF
v_gene: TRBV9
abundance: .
d_gene: TRBD2
j_gene: TRBJ2-1

CDR3nt: TGCGCCAGCAGTGATCTAGCGGGAGAATTCACAGATACGCAGTATTTT
CDR3aa: CASSDLAGEFTDTQYF
v_gene: TRBV10-2
abundance: .
d_gene: TRBD2
j_gene: TRBJ2-3

CDR3nt: TGTGCCACCAGCAGAGAGTTGGGAGGGACGGATACGCAGTATTTT
CDR3aa: CATSRELGGTDTQYF
v_gene: TRBV15
abundance: .
d_gene: TRBD2
j_gene: TRBJ2-3

CDR3nt: TGTGCCAGCAGCCTGTCAGCAGTTACCTACGAGCAGTACTTC
CDR3aa: CASSLSAVTYEQYF
v_gene: TRBV14
abundance: .
d_gene: .
j_gene: TRBJ2-7

CDR3nt: TGTGCCAGCAGCCGCCAGTTACCTTCCTCGAACACCGGGGAGCTGTTTTTT
CDR3aa: CASSRQLPSSNTGELFF
v_gene: TRBV7-2
abundance: .
d_gene: .
j_gene: TRBJ2-2

CDR3nt: TGTGCCACCAGTGATGGCCGGGTATCTCGCAATGAGCAGTTCTTC
CDR3aa: CATSDGRVSRNEQFF
v_gene: TRBV24-1
abundance: few
d_gene: .
j_gene: TRBJ2-1

CDR3nt: TGTGCCAGCAGCTTTCAGGGGGAAGATTTCTACAATGAGCAGTTCTTC
CDR3aa: CASSFQGEDFYNEQFF
v_gene: TRBV5-7
abundance: few
d_gene: TRBD1
j_gene: TRBJ2-1

CDR3nt: TGCAGTGCTACCCCCGGGACCCAAGGGTACAATGAGCAGTTCTTC
CDR3aa: CSATPGTQGYNEQFF
v_gene: TRBV20-1
abundance: .
d_gene: .
j_gene: TRBJ2-1

CDR3nt: TGTGCCAGCACCTCCCTTATTCTCGGTGAGCAGTTCTTC
CDR3aa: CASTSLILGEQFF
v_gene: TRBV12-3/TRBV12-4
abundance: few
d_gene: .
j_gene: TRBJ2-1

CDR3nt: TGCAGTGCCGTTGGCCTAACCCGAAGCACAGATACGCAGTATTTT
CDR3aa: CSAVGLTRSTDTQYF
v_gene: TRBV20-1
abundance: .
d_gene: .
j_gene: TRBJ2-3

CDR3nt: TGTGCCAGCAGCGTGAACCTAGCGGGGGGACTCACAGATACGCAGTATTTT
CDR3aa: CASSVNLAGGLTDTQYF
v_gene: TRBV9
abundance: few
d_gene: TRBD2
j_gene: TRBJ2-3